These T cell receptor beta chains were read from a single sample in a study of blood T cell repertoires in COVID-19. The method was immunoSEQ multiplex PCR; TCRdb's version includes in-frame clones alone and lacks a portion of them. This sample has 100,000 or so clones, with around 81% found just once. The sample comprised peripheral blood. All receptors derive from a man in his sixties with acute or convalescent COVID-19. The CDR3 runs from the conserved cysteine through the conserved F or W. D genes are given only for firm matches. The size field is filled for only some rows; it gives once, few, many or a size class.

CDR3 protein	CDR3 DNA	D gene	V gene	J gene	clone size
CASTRTDNEQFF	TGTGCCAGCACCCGGACAGACAATGAGCAGTTCTTC	NA	TRBV7-9	TRBJ2-1	NA
CASRDRDGGETQYF	TGTGCCAGCAGGGACAGGGATGGCGGAGAGACCCAGTACTTC	TRBD1	TRBV27	TRBJ2-5	NA
CASSRTGGFGNTEAFF	TGTGCCAGCAGTAGGACAGGGGGTTTCGGGAACACTGAAGCTTTCTTT	TRBD1	TRBV27	TRBJ1-1	NA
CASSQSGRQETQYF	TGCGCCAGCAGCCAAAGCGGGAGGCAAGAGACCCAGTACTTC	TRBD2	TRBV4-3	TRBJ2-5	NA
CASSLTSGNQPQHF	TGTGCCAGCAGCTTAACCTCAGGGAACCAGCCCCAGCATTTT	NA	TRBV7-9	TRBJ1-5	NA
CASSYRSGGGTDTQYF	TGTGCCAGCAGCTATCGGTCGGGGGGCGGCACAGATACGCAGTATTTT	NA	TRBV11-1	TRBJ2-3	NA
CASSQWDRGNTEAFF	TGCGCCAGCAGCCAGTGGGACAGGGGGAACACTGAAGCTTTCTTT	TRBD1	TRBV4-1	TRBJ1-1	NA
CASSQSGEPVNTEAFF	TGTGCCAGCAGCCAGTCTGGGGAGCCCGTGAACACTGAAGCTTTCTTT	NA	TRBV3-1/TRBV3-2	TRBJ1-1	NA
CASSLGQGQSEKLFF	TGCGCCAGCAGCTTGGGACAGGGGCAGTCGGAAAAACTGTTTTTT	TRBD1	TRBV5-1	TRBJ1-4	NA
CASSIGAGLGYTF	TGTGCCAGTAGTATAGGGGCAGGTCTTGGCTACACCTTC	NA	TRBV19	TRBJ1-2	once
CASSLDGTGANEQYF	TGTGCCAGCAGTTTAGACGGGACAGGGGCAAACGAGCAGTACTTC	TRBD1	TRBV27	TRBJ2-7	NA
CASSFRGLSTVTSGNTIYF	TGTGCCAGCAGCTTCCGAGGGTTGTCGACGGTGACCTCTGGAAACACCATATATTTT	NA	TRBV7-2	TRBJ1-3	NA
CASSSRHGENTEAFF	TGTGCCAGCTCATCACGACACGGGGAGAACACTGAAGCTTTCTTT	NA	TRBV18	TRBJ1-1	few
CASSLWGSMNTEAFF	TGTGCCAGCAGTTTATGGGGCTCCATGAACACTGAAGCTTTCTTT	NA	TRBV28	TRBJ1-1	NA
CASSLGTGSDYTF	TGTGCCAGCAGCTTAGGCACGGGGAGTGACTACACCTTC	NA	TRBV11-2	TRBJ1-2	NA
CASSQVPGTGPYEQYF	TGCGCCAGCAGCCAAGTGCCCGGGACAGGGCCCTACGAGCAGTACTTC	TRBD1	TRBV4-1	TRBJ2-7	NA
CASSKEVLGEDQPQHF	TGTGCCAGCAGCAAAGAGGTATTAGGGGAGGATCAGCCCCAGCATTTT	NA	TRBV21-1	TRBJ1-5	once
CASRKPGQGRNTIYF	TGTGCCAGTAGGAAGCCGGGACAGGGAAGAAACACCATATATTTT	TRBD1	TRBV19	TRBJ1-3	few
CASSVAGGQISGNTIYF	TGTGCCAGCAGCGTAGCGGGCGGACAAATCTCTGGAAACACCATATATTTT	NA	TRBV9	TRBJ1-3	NA
CAWRAENTEAFF	TGTGCCTGGAGAGCCGAGAACACTGAAGCTTTCTTT	NA	TRBV30	TRBJ1-1	NA
CASSLAGQKSGGYTF	TGCGCCAGCAGCTTGGCTGGACAGAAGTCGGGGGGCTACACCTTC	NA	TRBV5-1	TRBJ1-2	NA
CASSPHTAEAFF	TGTGCCAGCAGCCCCCACACAGCTGAAGCTTTCTTT	NA	TRBV14	TRBJ1-1	NA
CASSQAGLAGVPQYF	TGTGCCAGCAGCCAAGCGGGACTAGCGGGAGTTCCGCAGTATTTT	TRBD2	TRBV6-5	TRBJ2-3	NA
CASSDVGDRGHYGYTF	TGTGCCAGCAGTGATGTCGGGGACAGGGGACACTATGGCTACACCTTC	TRBD1	TRBV25-1	TRBJ1-2	NA
CASSAQAFSTDTQYF	TGTGCCAGCAGCGCGCAGGCGTTTAGCACAGATACGCAGTATTTT	NA	TRBV11-3	TRBJ2-3	few
CSASLRGYGYTF	TGCAGCGCCTCCCTTCGGGGCTATGGCTACACCTTC	NA	TRBV29-1	TRBJ1-2	NA
CASSEGGRGGSAQYF	TGCGCCAGCAGTGAGGGCGGGAGAGGTGGGTCGGCCCAGTACTTC	TRBD2	TRBV10-1	TRBJ2-5	NA
CASSMRSGDTQYF	TGTGCCAGTAGTATGAGGTCCGGAGATACGCAGTATTTT	NA	TRBV19	TRBJ2-3	NA
CASSIQASNYGYTF	TGTGCCAGTAGTATACAGGCATCTAACTATGGCTACACCTTC	NA	TRBV19	TRBJ1-2	NA
CASSLGRGAVGTEAFF	TGTGCCAGCAGCTTGGGGAGGGGGGCCGTTGGTACTGAAGCTTTCTTT	NA	TRBV11-2	TRBJ1-1	once
CASSPDGEEEKLFF	TGCGCCAGCAGCCCGGACGGGGAGGAAGAAAAACTGTTTTTT	NA	TRBV5-1	TRBJ1-4	many
CASSLGRVGNQPQHF	TGTGCCAGCAGCCTCGGCAGGGTGGGCAATCAGCCCCAGCATTTT	NA	TRBV6-5	TRBJ1-5	NA
CASSLGTANQPQHF	TGTGCCAGCAGCTTAGGGACAGCGAATCAGCCCCAGCATTTT	NA	TRBV7-8	TRBJ1-5	NA
CASSPQTGLSTEAFF	TGTGCCAGCAGCCCCCAGACAGGGTTGAGCACTGAAGCTTTCTTT	TRBD1	TRBV7-3	TRBJ1-1	NA
CASGRGSGYNEQFF	TGTGCCAGCGGGAGGGGATCAGGGTACAATGAGCAGTTCTTC	TRBD2	TRBV11-2	TRBJ2-1	NA
CASSSGQGAEQFF	TGTGCCAGCAGCTCCGGACAGGGGGCTGAGCAGTTCTTC	TRBD1	TRBV5-8	TRBJ2-1	NA
CAISEFTGGTEAFF	TGTGCCATCAGTGAATTTACAGGGGGGACTGAAGCTTTCTTT	TRBD1	TRBV10-3	TRBJ1-1	NA
CASSQSQNTGTGELFF	TGCGCCAGCAGTCAATCCCAAAACACAGGTACCGGGGAGCTGTTTTTT	NA	TRBV23-1	TRBJ2-2	NA
CASSLRGPLDTQYF	TGTGCCAGCAGTCTGCGGGGGCCCTTGGATACGCAGTATTTT	NA	TRBV27	TRBJ2-3	NA
CATRDRVGRGELFF	TGTGCCACCAGGGACAGGGTTGGGCGCGGGGAGCTGTTTTTT	TRBD1	TRBV24-1	TRBJ2-2	NA
CASSYSLTVNYGYTF	TGTGCCAGCAGTTACAGCTTAACCGTTAACTATGGCTACACCTTC	NA	TRBV6-5	TRBJ1-2	NA
CASSLALEYLNTGELFF	TGTGCCAGCAGCTTAGCGCTCGAATACTTGAACACCGGGGAGCTGTTTTTT	NA	TRBV7-8	TRBJ2-2	NA
CASRLAGGGTEQFF	TGTGCCAGCAGACTAGCGGGAGGGGGCACTGAGCAGTTCTTC	TRBD2	TRBV28	TRBJ2-1	NA
CASSSVGLAGYEQYF	TGCGCCAGCAGCTCGGTCGGACTAGCGGGCTACGAGCAGTACTTC	TRBD2	TRBV5-1	TRBJ2-7	NA
CASSQPPGQGFGANVLTF	TGTGCCAGCAGCCAGCCTCCGGGACAGGGGTTCGGGGCCAACGTCCTGACTTTC	TRBD1	TRBV3-1/TRBV3-2	TRBJ2-6	NA
CASSQTDRGNSPLHF	TGCGCCAGCAGCCAAACGGACAGGGGGAATTCACCCCTCCACTTT	TRBD1	TRBV4-3	TRBJ1-6	once